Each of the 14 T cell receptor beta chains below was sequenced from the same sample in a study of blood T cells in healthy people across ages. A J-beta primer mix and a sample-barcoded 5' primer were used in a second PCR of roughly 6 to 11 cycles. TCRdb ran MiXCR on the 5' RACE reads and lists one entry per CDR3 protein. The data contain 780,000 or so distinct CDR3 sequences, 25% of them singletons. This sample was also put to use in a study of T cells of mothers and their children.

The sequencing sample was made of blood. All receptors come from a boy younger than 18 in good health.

The CDR3 loop is CASKKPSVGGGPSYNEQFF. The DNA of the CDR3 is TGTGCCAGCAAAAAACCCTCGGTGGGCGGGGGCCCCTCCTACAATGAGCAGTTCTTC. The chain combines TRBV6-2 or TRBV6-3 with TRBJ2-1; D is perhaps TRBD2 (7 bases). Germline V gene lookup returns CDR1 MNHEY and CDR2 SVGEGT. Trimming removed 7 bases at V and 0 bases at J, with 25 bases between. The CDR3 is 19 residues long.

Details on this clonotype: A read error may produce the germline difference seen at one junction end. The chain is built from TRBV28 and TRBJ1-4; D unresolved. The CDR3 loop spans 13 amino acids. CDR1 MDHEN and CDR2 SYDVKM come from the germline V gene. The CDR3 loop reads CASSSQFNEELFF. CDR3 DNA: TGTGCCAGCAGTTCCCAGTTTAATGAAGAACTGTTTTTT.

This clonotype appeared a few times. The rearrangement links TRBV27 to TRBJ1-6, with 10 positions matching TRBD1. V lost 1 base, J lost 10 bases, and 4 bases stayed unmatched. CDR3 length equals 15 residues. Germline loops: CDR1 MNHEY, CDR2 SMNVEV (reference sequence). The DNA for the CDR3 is TGTGCCAGCAGTTTATACCGGGACAGGGGATCACCCCTCCACTTT. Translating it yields CASSLYRDRGSPLHF.

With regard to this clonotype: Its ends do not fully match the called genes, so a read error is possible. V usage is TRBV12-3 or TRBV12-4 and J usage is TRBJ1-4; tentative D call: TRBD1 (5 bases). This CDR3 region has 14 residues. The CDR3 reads CASGFPGHNEKLFF. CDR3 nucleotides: TGTGCCAGCGGTTTCCCAGGGCATAATGAAAAACTGTTTTTT.

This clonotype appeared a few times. CDR3 bases: TGCAGTGCTAGAGATTTTAGCGGGGAAGACGATGAGCAGTTCTTC. Amino acids: CSARDFSGEDDEQFF. V gene TRBV20-1 combines with J gene TRBJ2-1; TRBD2 matches 8 bases. V dropped 0 bases and J dropped 8; count of bases not matched to a gene: 9. The CDR3 sequence is 15 residues long. CDR1 DFQATT and CDR2 SNEGSKA come from the germline V gene (reference sequence).

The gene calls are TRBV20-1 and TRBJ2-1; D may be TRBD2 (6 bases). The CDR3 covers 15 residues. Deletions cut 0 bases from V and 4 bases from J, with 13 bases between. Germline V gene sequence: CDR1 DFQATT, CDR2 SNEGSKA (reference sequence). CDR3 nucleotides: TGCAGTGCTAGAGATGGAGGGATTTGGTACAATGAGCAGTTCTTC. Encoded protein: CSARDGGIWYNEQFF.

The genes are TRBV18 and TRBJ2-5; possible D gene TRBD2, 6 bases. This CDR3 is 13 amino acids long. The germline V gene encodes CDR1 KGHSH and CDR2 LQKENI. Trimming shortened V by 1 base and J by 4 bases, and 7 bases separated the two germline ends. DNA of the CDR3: TGTGCCAGCTCACCACGGGAGGTAGAGACCCAGTACTTC. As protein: CASSPREVETQYF.

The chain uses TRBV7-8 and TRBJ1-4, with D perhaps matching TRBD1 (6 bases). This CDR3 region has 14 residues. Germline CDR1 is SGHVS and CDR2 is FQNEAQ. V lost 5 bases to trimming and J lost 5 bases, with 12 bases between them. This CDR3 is CASSRQALNEKLFF. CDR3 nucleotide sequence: TGTGCCAGCAGCAGACAGGCGTTAAATGAAAAACTGTTTTTT. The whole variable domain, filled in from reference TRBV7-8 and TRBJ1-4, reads GAGVSQSPRYKVAKRGQDVALRCDPISGHVSLFWYQQALGQGPEFLTYFQNEAQLDKSGLPSDRFFAERPEGSVSTLKIQRTQQEDSAVYLCASSRQALNEKLFFGSGTQLSVL.

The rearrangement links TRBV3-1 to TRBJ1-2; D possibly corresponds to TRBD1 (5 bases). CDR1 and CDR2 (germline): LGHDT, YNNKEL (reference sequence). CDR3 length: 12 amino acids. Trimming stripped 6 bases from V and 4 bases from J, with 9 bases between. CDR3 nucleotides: TGTGCCAGCAGAGACGACAGCTATGGCTACACCTTC. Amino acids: CASRDDSYGYTF.

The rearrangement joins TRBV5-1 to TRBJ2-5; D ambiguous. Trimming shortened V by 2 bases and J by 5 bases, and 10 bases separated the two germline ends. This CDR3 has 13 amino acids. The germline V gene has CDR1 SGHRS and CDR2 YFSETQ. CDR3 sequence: CASSFQSEETQYF. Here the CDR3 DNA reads TGCGCCAGCAGCTTCCAGTCCGAGGAGACCCAGTACTTC.

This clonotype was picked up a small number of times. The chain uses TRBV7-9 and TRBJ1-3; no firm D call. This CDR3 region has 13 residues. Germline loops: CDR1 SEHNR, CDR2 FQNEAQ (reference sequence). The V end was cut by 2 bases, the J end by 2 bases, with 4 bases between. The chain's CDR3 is CASSLFTGNTIYF. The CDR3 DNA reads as TGTGCCAGCAGCTTATTCACTGGAAACACCATATATTTT.

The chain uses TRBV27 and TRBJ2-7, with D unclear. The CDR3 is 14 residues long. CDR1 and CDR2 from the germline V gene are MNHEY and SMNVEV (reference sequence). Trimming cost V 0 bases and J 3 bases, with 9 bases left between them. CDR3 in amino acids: CASSLSETGYEQYF. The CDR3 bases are TGTGCCAGCAGTTTATCGGAAACGGGCTACGAGCAGTACTTC.

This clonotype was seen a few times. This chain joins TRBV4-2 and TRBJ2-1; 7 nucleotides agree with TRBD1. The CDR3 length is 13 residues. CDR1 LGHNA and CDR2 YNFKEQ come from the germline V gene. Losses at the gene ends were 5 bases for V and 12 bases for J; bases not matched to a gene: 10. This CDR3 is CASSETGQGGQFF. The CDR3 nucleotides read TGTGCCAGCAGCGAGACAGGGCAGGGCGGGCAGTTCTTC.

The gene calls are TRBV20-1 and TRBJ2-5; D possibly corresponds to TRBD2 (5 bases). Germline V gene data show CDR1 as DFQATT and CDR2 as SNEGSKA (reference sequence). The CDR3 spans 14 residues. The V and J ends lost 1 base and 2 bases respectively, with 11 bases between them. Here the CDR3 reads CSARVRQRQETQYF. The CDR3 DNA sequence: TGCAGTGCTAGAGTTCGTCAGCGGCAAGAGACCCAGTACTTC.